The clone carrying this TCR beta chain was picked up one time. Its specificity is not known. This record comes from a study of shared clonotypes between healthy human individuals. Using immunoSEQ multiplex PCR, the repertoire was profiled, and TCRdb retains in-frame clones only, with some absent. The table records around 750,000 clones, over 65% of them present only once. Overall study findings and caveats: Few donors limited the genetic and exposure-history diversity represented. On the whole, naive subsets had larger estimated richness than memory subsets had.

V dropped 6 bases and J dropped 0; count of bases not matched to a gene: 4. Germline assignment: CDR1 SGHVS and CDR2 FQNEAQ. The CDR3 sequence is 15 residues long. The TCR was taken from a woman younger than 45 in good health. The V call is TRBV7-8, the J call TRBJ2-1; 8 nucleotides align to TRBD2. Sequenced material: memory CD4+ T cells sorted from blood. Indicated subset: CD45RA-negative fraction. CDR3 sequence (DNA): TGTGCCAGCAGTCGTAGCGGGGCCTCCTACAATGAGCAGTTCTTC. As protein: CASSRSGASYNEQFF.